The 25 T cell receptor beta chains listed next were all sequenced from one sample in a study of blood T cell repertoires in COVID-19. Sequencing used immunoSEQ multiplex PCR; TCRdb keeps in-frame clones, though not all of them. The top ten hold around 12% of the sample, which has 250,000 to 300,000 clones, approximately 91% seen once. Sample: peripheral blood. These receptors originate from a woman aged 60-75 years with acute or convalescent COVID-19.

The chain couples TRBV2 to TRBJ2-1; 10 nucleotides line up with TRBD1. Germline loops: CDR1 SNHLY, CDR2 FYNNEI. The CDR3 has 13 amino acids. Losses at the gene ends were 8 bases for V and 9 bases for J; bases not matched to a gene: 7. The DNA of the CDR3 is TGTGCCAGCGGTGGACAGGGGGTCGGTGAGCAGTTCTTC. It codes for CASGGQGVGEQFF. The full variable domain, its missing parts supplied by reference TRBV2 and TRBJ2-1, is EPEVTQTPSHQVTQMGQEVILRCVPISNHLYFYWYRQILGQKVEFLVSFYNNEISEKSEIFDDQFSVERPDGSNFTLKIRSTKLEDSAMYFCASGGQGVGEQFFGPGTRLTVL.

J is TRBJ1-3 and V is TRBV30; D uncertain. The V gene lost 2 bases and the J gene lost 0 bases, with 11 bases spanning the gap. This CDR3 is 15 amino acids long. Germline CDR1 reads GTSNPN; CDR2 reads SVGIG (reference sequence). CDR3 residues: CAWSMGGNSGNTIYF. The CDR3 coding sequence is TGTGCCTGGAGTATGGGAGGAAACTCTGGAAACACCATATATTTT.

The rearrangement links TRBV11-2 to TRBJ2-7, with TRBD2 matching 7 bases. J gave up 2 bases and V 5 bases, and 6 bases lay outside the gene matches. The CDR3 has 14 amino acids. Per the germline V gene, CDR1 is SGHAT and CDR2 is FQNNGV. This chain's CDR3 is CASSRGSGAYEQYF. Written as DNA, the CDR3 is TGTGCCAGCAGCCGGGGGAGCGGGGCCTACGAGCAGTACTTC.

The rearrangement joins TRBV10-3 to TRBJ2-5; weak D call: TRBD1 (6 bases). Germline assignment: CDR1 ENHRY and CDR2 SYGVKD. The CDR3 totals 13 residues. Trimming took off 10 bases at V and 4 bases at J, with 16 bases between the two ends. CDR3 region: CATTSGGTETQYF. The CDR3 DNA reads TGTGCCACCACCAGTGGGGGCACAGAGACCCAGTACTTC.

The chain has TRBV2 and TRBJ1-4; a weak D match, TRBD1 (5 bases). The CDR3 covers 16 residues. V was cut by 3 bases and J by 8 bases, with 19 bases left in between. The germline CDR1 and CDR2 sequences are SNHLY and FYNNEI. CDR3 sequence reads: CASSESRGAGAEKLFF. The CDR3 DNA reads TGTGCCAGCAGTGAGTCACGAGGGGCGGGAGCCGAAAAACTGTTTTTT.

This chain uses TRBV9 with TRBJ2-5; 10 nucleotides align to TRBD2. Germline CDR1 and CDR2: SGDLS and YYNGEE. Trimming removed 0 bases from V and 1 base from J; junction bases left unmatched: 0. The CDR3 length is 15 residues. The CDR3 loop is CASSVGTSGQETQYF. In DNA, the CDR3 is TGTGCCAGCAGCGTAGGGACTAGCGGCCAAGAGACCCAGTACTTC.

V usage is TRBV2 and J usage is TRBJ1-6, with D uncertain. The CDR3 extends over 13 amino acids. From germline, CDR1 is SNHLY and CDR2 FYNNEI. Trimming left V 10 bases short and J 0 bases short, with 7 bases between. CDR3 in amino acids: CATGGSYNSPLHF. Here the CDR3 DNA reads TGTGCCACCGGAGGCTCCTATAATTCACCCCTCCACTTT.

The rearrangement uses TRBV7-2 and TRBJ1-1; D may be TRBD1 (5 bases). V was cut by 8 bases and J by 1 base, with 17 bases left in between. Germline V gene lookup returns CDR1 SGHTA and CDR2 FQGNSA. This CDR3 spans 15 amino acids. This chain's CDR3 is CASRQGVGWNTEAFF. The CDR3 DNA is TGTGCCAGCCGACAAGGGGTAGGGTGGAACACTGAAGCTTTCTTT. Variable domain in full (rest from reference TRBV7-2 and TRBJ1-1): GAGVSQSPSNKVTEKGKDVELRCDPISGHTALYWYRQSLGQGLEFLIYFQGNSAPDKSGLPSDRFSAERTGGSVSTLTIQRTQQEDSAVYLCASRQGVGWNTEAFFGQGTRLTVV.

This sequence joins TRBV7-3 and TRBJ2-1; 9 positions agree with TRBD2. The trim removed 5 bases at V and 4 bases at J, leaving 9 bases unmatched. This CDR3 is 16 amino acids long. CDR1 is SGHTA, CDR2 FQGTGA, per germline. The CDR3 nucleotides read TGTGCCAGCAGCCCTCAACCGGGACTAGCTTACAATGAGCAGTTCTTC. It translates to CASSPQPGLAYNEQFF.

The gene calls are TRBV28 and TRBJ2-2; 10 bases agree with TRBD2. In germline, CDR1 is MDHEN, CDR2 SYDVKM. Trimming cost V 6 bases and J 0 bases; bases outside gene matches: 4. The CDR3 totals 16 residues. The CDR3 loop is CASRRGTSANTGELFF. The CDR3 nucleotides are TGTGCCAGCAGAAGGGGGACTAGCGCGAACACCGGGGAGCTGTTTTTT. Combining the CDR3 with reference TRBV28 and TRBJ2-2 gives the whole variable domain DVKVTQSSRYLVKRTGEKVFLECVQDMDHENMFWYRQDPGLGLRLIYFSYDVKMKEKGDIPEGYSVSREKKERFSLILESASTNQTSMYLCASRRGTSANTGELFFGEGSRLTVL.

The CDR3 sequence is CASSTTDTGELFF. CDR3 coding DNA: TGTGCCAGTAGTACCACGGACACCGGGGAGCTGTTTTTT. J is TRBJ2-2 and V is TRBV19; D gene uncertain. Germline V gives CDR1 LNHDA, CDR2 SQIVND (reference sequence). The CDR3 runs 13 residues. Deletions cut 4 bases from V and 3 bases from J, with 6 bases between. Combining the CDR3 with reference TRBV19 and TRBJ2-2 gives the whole variable domain DGGITQSPKYLFRKEGQNVTLSCEQNLNHDAMYWYRQDPGQGLRLIYYSQIVNDFQKGDIAEGYSVSREKKESFPLTVTSAQKNPTAFYLCASSTTDTGELFFGEGSRLTVL.

The count of this clone is one. The chain combines TRBV10-3 with TRBJ1-2; the D is unclear. Per the germline V gene, CDR1 is ENHRY and CDR2 is SYGVKD. CDR3 length: 13 amino acids. Trimming removed 0 bases from V and 6 bases from J, with 8 bases in between. CDR3 region: CAISESREHGYTF. CDR3 DNA sequence: TGTGCCATCAGTGAGTCAAGAGAGCATGGCTACACCTTC.

The chain recombines TRBV5-1 with TRBJ1-1, with TRBD1 as a possible D gene (5 bases). Germline-derived CDR1 and CDR2 are SGHRS and YFSETQ. This CDR3 is built from 17 residues. V shed 2 bases and J shed 3 bases, with 20 bases lying between them. This CDR3 is CASSFLGQGLGDTEAFF. Here the CDR3 DNA reads TGCGCCAGCAGCTTCTTGGGGCAGGGCCTGGGCGACACTGAAGCTTTCTTT.

DNA for the CDR3: TGTGCCAGCTCACCTGCGGGGGCGGTCAACTCTGGGGCCAACGTCCTGACTTTC. Amino acids: CASSPAGAVNSGANVLTF. This chain joins TRBV18 and TRBJ2-6; D might be TRBD2 (7 bases). Germline V gene sequence: CDR1 KGHSH, CDR2 LQKENI. This CDR3 is 18 amino acids long. Between the trimmed V and J ends, which lost 3 bases and 0 bases, there was a span of 15 bases.

This rearrangement joins TRBV3-1 (or the pseudogene TRBV3-2) to TRBJ2-2, with D possibly matching TRBD2 (6 bases). Germline V CDR1 and CDR2: LGHDT, YNNKEL (reference sequence). The CDR3 runs 17 residues. V was pared by 4 bases and J by 4 bases, with 19 bases between. The CDR3 coding sequence is TGTGCCAGCAGCCGTGCCGGGACCGGGGGTGGCACCGGGGAGCTGTTTTTT. This codes for CASSRAGTGGGTGELFF.

This sequence joins TRBV9 and TRBJ2-5; 9 nucleotides agree with TRBD2. Germline V lookup: CDR1 SGDLS, CDR2 YYNGEE. V was pared by 10 bases and J by 5 bases, with 12 bases of the junction left unmatched. The CDR3 has 14 residues. CDR3 protein: CAPRGGGLGETQYF. DNA of the CDR3: TGTGCCCCCCGCGGGGGGGGGCTAGGGGAGACCCAGTACTTC.

This clone was seen just once. The chain joins TRBV9 to TRBJ2-3; 7 bases fit TRBD2. The germline V gene encodes CDR1 SGDLS and CDR2 YYNGEE. V trimming: 3 bases; J trimming: 1 base; junction bases outside the gene matches: 2. The length of the CDR3 is 14 residues. CDR3 in DNA: TGTGCCAGCAGCGCGGGGGGAGGCACAGATACGCAGTATTTT. It yields the protein CASSAGGGTDTQYF.

The genes are TRBV19 and TRBJ1-1; D might be TRBD1 (5 bases). CDR1 LNHDA and CDR2 SQIVND come from the germline V gene (reference sequence). V lost 5 bases, J lost 0 bases, and 10 bases lay in between. There are 14 residues in the CDR3. The CDR3 nucleotides are TGTGCCAGTAGTGCGGGGACGGTGAACACTGAAGCTTTCTTT. Translating gives CASSAGTVNTEAFF.

The gene calls are TRBV6-5 and TRBJ2-7, with 7 bases fitting TRBD2. V gave up 5 bases and J gave up 6 bases; unmatched junction bases: 4. The CDR3 spans 12 residues. In germline, CDR1 is MNHEY, CDR2 SVGAGI. The CDR3 region has the DNA TGTGCCAGCAGTAATCGGGGGGTCGAGCAGTACTTC. Protein: CASSNRGVEQYF.

V gene TRBV19 combines with J gene TRBJ1-5, with D possibly TRBD1 on 6 matching bases. There are 15 residues in the CDR3. V lost 10 bases and J 4 bases, leaving 20 bases between the germline ends. Germline CDR1 reads LNHDA; CDR2 reads SQIVND (reference sequence). CDR3: CATLDRFLGNQPQHF. The CDR3 nucleotides read TGTGCCACTTTAGACAGGTTCCTTGGGAATCAGCCCCAGCATTTT. The full variable domain, with the rest looked up from reference TRBV19 and TRBJ1-5, is DGGITQSPKYLFRKEGQNVTLSCEQNLNHDAMYWYRQDPGQGLRLIYYSQIVNDFQKGDIAEGYSVSREKKESFPLTVTSAQKNPTAFYLCATLDRFLGNQPQHFGDGTRLSIL.

CDR3 DNA: TGTGCCAGCAGTTTCGTAGGACAGTACCAAGAGACCCAGTACTTC. Encoded protein: CASSFVGQYQETQYF. The rearrangement links TRBV28 to TRBJ2-5, with D perhaps matching TRBD1 (6 bases). Germline values: CDR1 MDHEN, CDR2 SYDVKM. The CDR3 runs 15 residues. The V end was cut by 3 bases, the J end by 0 bases, with 11 bases between.

The CDR3 here is CASGQGPAGANTEAFF. The CDR3 nucleotides read TGTGCCAGCGGACAGGGTCCGGCTGGGGCGAACACTGAAGCTTTCTTT. The chain couples TRBV5-4 to TRBJ1-1; TRBD1 aligns across 8 bases. Trimming cost V 7 bases and J 1 base; bases outside gene matches: 12. This CDR3 is 16 amino acids long. The germline CDR1 and CDR2 sequences are SGHNT and YYREEE (reference sequence). Filled out from reference TRBV5-4 and TRBJ1-1, the complete variable domain reads ETGVTQSPTHLIKTRGQQVTLRCSSQSGHNTVSWYQQALGQGPQFIFQYYREEENGRGNFPPRFSGLQFPNYSSELNVNALELDDSALYLCASGQGPAGANTEAFFGQGTRLTVV.

This clone has more than one count but fewer than ten. The CDR3 DNA reads as TGTGCCAGCAGCCAAGGGGGTAGGGACACCGCCTTCTCTGGAAACACCATATATTTT. It codes for CASSQGGRDTAFSGNTIYF. V is TRBV3-1 (or the pseudogene TRBV3-2) and J is TRBJ1-3; TRBD1 might be the D (6 bases). Between the trimmed V and J ends, which lost 1 base and 0 bases, there was a span of 19 bases. The germline V gene has CDR1 LGHDT and CDR2 YNNKEL (reference sequence). The CDR3 runs to 19 residues.

The chain combines TRBV19 with TRBJ1-4, with a possible D match to TRBD1 (6 bases). Germline V gene data show CDR1 as LNHDA and CDR2 as SQIVND (reference sequence). The CDR3 length is 17 residues. With 8 bases removed from V and 0 bases from J, the gap between germline ends came to 19 bases. The CDR3 protein is CASGPGTRDATNEKLFF. As DNA, the CDR3 is TGTGCCAGTGGCCCCGGGACACGAGATGCAACTAATGAAAAACTGTTTTTT.

V gene TRBV7-2 combines with J gene TRBJ2-2, with a weak D call TRBD1 (6 bases). V was pared by 4 bases and J by 4 bases, with 16 bases between. The germline V gene has CDR1 SGHTA and CDR2 FQGNSA. The CDR3 extends over 16 amino acids. The CDR3 loop reads CASSSGHPPRTGELFF. CDR3 DNA: TGTGCCAGCAGCTCGGGACATCCGCCCCGCACCGGGGAGCTGTTTTTT.